These T cell receptor beta chains were read from a single sample in a study of T cell repertoires in cytomegalovirus infection. These receptors lack a known antigen. TCRdb reprocessed the reads with MiXCR, giving one entry per CDR3 protein. The sample consists of some 800,000 distinct CDR3 sequences, around a third of them appearing once. This material consisted of cultured CD8+ T cells from PBMCs, taken from culture after CMV antigen stimulation. The receptors were gathered from a human donor in good health (CMV status not recorded). Some clones in this sample may be carry-over from other donors' samples. Each CDR3 is given with its conserved first and last residue. D genes are given only for firm matches. Part of the rows lack a size; the others show once, few, many or a class for expanded clones.

d_call: NA; clone_size: few; j_call: TRBJ2-7; v_call: TRBV18; cdr3_nt: TGTGCCAGCTCACCACCGCAGGGTCTAGCTGCCTACGAGCAGTACTTC; cdr3_aa: CASSPPQGLAAYEQYF
d_call: NA; clone_size: NA; j_call: TRBJ1-1; v_call: TRBV19; cdr3_nt: TGTGCCAGTAGGATTCGAGGGGCGAACACTGAAGCTTTCTTT; cdr3_aa: CASRIRGANTEAFF
d_call: NA; clone_size: many; j_call: TRBJ2-2; v_call: TRBV7-2; cdr3_nt: TGTGCCAGCAGCTCGCTCGGAGCGAGGGGAGAGGAGCTGTTTTTT; cdr3_aa: CASSSLGARGEELFF
d_call: NA; clone_size: NA; j_call: TRBJ1-2; v_call: TRBV19; cdr3_nt: TGTGCCAGTAGCCCTCAAGGATTACCCTATGGCTACACCTTC; cdr3_aa: CASSPQGLPYGYTF
d_call: TRBD2; clone_size: NA; j_call: TRBJ2-7; v_call: TRBV6-8; cdr3_nt: TGTGCCAGCAGTACCCACCAAGGGAGGGGCAGAGAGGACGAGCAGTACTTC; cdr3_aa: CASSTHQGRGREDEQYF
d_call: TRBD1; clone_size: few; j_call: TRBJ1-2; v_call: TRBV4-1; cdr3_nt: TGCGCCAGCAGCCGAATTGGGACAGACTATGGCTACACCTTC; cdr3_aa: CASSRIGTDYGYTF
d_call: NA; clone_size: few; j_call: TRBJ1-2; v_call: TRBV6-6; cdr3_nt: TGTGCCACCCTCTTGCGGGGAGGCGATGGCTACACCTTC; cdr3_aa: CATLLRGGDGYTF
d_call: NA; clone_size: few; j_call: TRBJ2-7; v_call: TRBV7-9; cdr3_nt: TGTGCCAGCAGCTTCAACCGGTCTTATTCCTACGAGCAGTACTTC; cdr3_aa: CASSFNRSYSYEQYF
d_call: NA; clone_size: few; j_call: TRBJ2-1; v_call: TRBV6-5; cdr3_nt: TGTGCCAGCAGTTACTCGGGTGACCTAACCTACAATGAGCAGTTCTTC; cdr3_aa: CASSYSGDLTYNEQFF
d_call: NA; clone_size: NA; j_call: TRBJ1-1; v_call: TRBV19; cdr3_nt: TGTGCCAGCCCCGCCGGGGAAGGGAACACTGAAGCTTTCTTT; cdr3_aa: CASPAGEGNTEAFF
d_call: TRBD1; clone_size: few; j_call: TRBJ2-6; v_call: TRBV12-3/TRBV12-4; cdr3_nt: TGTGCCAGCAGCCCCCCTGCCCCGGGACAGGGGTTCGCTGGGGCCAACGTCCTGACTTTC; cdr3_aa: CASSPPAPGQGFAGANVLTF
d_call: NA; clone_size: few; j_call: TRBJ1-5; v_call: TRBV12-3/TRBV12-4; cdr3_nt: TGTGCCAGCAGTTTTTTCGAGGGGCAGCCCCAGCATTTT; cdr3_aa: CASSFFEGQPQHF
d_call: TRBD2; clone_size: few; j_call: TRBJ2-3; v_call: TRBV6-5; cdr3_nt: TGTGCCAGCAGTTACTCTAGCGGGGGTGGAGATACGCAGTATTTT; cdr3_aa: CASSYSSGGGDTQYF
d_call: NA; clone_size: NA; j_call: TRBJ2-1; v_call: TRBV4-1; cdr3_nt: TGCGCCAGCAGCCAGGACCTAGCTGATGAGCAGTTCTTC; cdr3_aa: CASSQDLADEQFF
d_call: NA; clone_size: NA; j_call: TRBJ1-1; v_call: TRBV15; cdr3_nt: TGTGCCACCAGCAGAGGGGGGGGCGGTTTCATGAACACTGAAGCTTTCTTT; cdr3_aa: CATSRGGGGFMNTEAFF
d_call: NA; clone_size: many; j_call: TRBJ2-2; v_call: TRBV7-6; cdr3_nt: TGTGCCAGCAGCCCCCGGGGTGCGAACACCGGGGAGCTGTTTTTT; cdr3_aa: CASSPRGANTGELFF
d_call: NA; clone_size: few; j_call: TRBJ1-1; v_call: TRBV19; cdr3_nt: TGTGCCAGTAGTATACGACTCGGTCCATCTTCTGAAGCTTTCTTT; cdr3_aa: CASSIRLGPSSEAFF
d_call: TRBD1; clone_size: NA; j_call: TRBJ2-3; v_call: TRBV7-9; cdr3_nt: TGTGCCAGCAGCTACCAGGACAGGAACACAGATACGCAGTATTTT; cdr3_aa: CASSYQDRNTDTQYF
d_call: NA; clone_size: many; j_call: TRBJ1-5; v_call: TRBV12-3/TRBV12-4; cdr3_nt: TGTGCCAGCAGATCCTCCTCACAGGGCGGCGACCATCAGCCCCAGCATTTT; cdr3_aa: CASRSSSQGGDHQPQHF
d_call: NA; clone_size: NA; j_call: TRBJ2-3; v_call: TRBV23-1; cdr3_nt: TGCGCCAGCAGTCAATCGTGGGCAATAAGCACAGATACGCAGTATTTT; cdr3_aa: CASSQSWAISTDTQYF
d_call: TRBD2; clone_size: few; j_call: TRBJ2-1; v_call: TRBV6-6; cdr3_nt: TGTGCCAGCAGTTACTCGCCTAGCGGGGGGGCTGGTGAGCAGTTCTTC; cdr3_aa: CASSYSPSGGAGEQFF
d_call: TRBD1; clone_size: NA; j_call: TRBJ1-5; v_call: TRBV6-5; cdr3_nt: TGTGCCAGCAGGTCCCGGAGGGGGCCTTATCAGCCCCAGCATTTT; cdr3_aa: CASRSRRGPYQPQHF
d_call: NA; clone_size: few; j_call: TRBJ1-2; v_call: TRBV20-1; cdr3_nt: TGCAGTGCTAGAGATGACCGGGAAGAAATTAACTATGGCTACACCTTC; cdr3_aa: CSARDDREEINYGYTF
d_call: NA; clone_size: NA; j_call: TRBJ2-5; v_call: TRBV7-6; cdr3_nt: TGTGCTAGCAGCCCACTCTTTGAGACCCAGTACTTC; cdr3_aa: CASSPLFETQYF
d_call: NA; clone_size: NA; j_call: TRBJ1-5; v_call: TRBV4-1; cdr3_nt: TGCGCCAGCAGCCAGAAGAGGGGGGGGGGAGGGGGCAATCAGCCCCAGCATTTT; cdr3_aa: CASSQKRGGGGGNQPQHF
d_call: NA; clone_size: few; j_call: TRBJ2-1; v_call: TRBV5-4; cdr3_nt: TGTGCCAGCAGGACGGGGGAGTACAATGAGCAGTTCTTC; cdr3_aa: CASRTGEYNEQFF
d_call: TRBD1; clone_size: few; j_call: TRBJ2-1; v_call: TRBV7-9; cdr3_nt: TGTGCCAGCGGGACAGGGCTCAGCTCCTACAATGAGCAGTTCTTC; cdr3_aa: CASGTGLSSYNEQFF
d_call: NA; clone_size: many; j_call: TRBJ2-3; v_call: TRBV7-6; cdr3_nt: TGTGCCAGCAGCCCTAGTCCGGGTCGGACAGATACGCAGTATTTT; cdr3_aa: CASSPSPGRTDTQYF
d_call: TRBD2; clone_size: NA; j_call: TRBJ2-3; v_call: TRBV13; cdr3_nt: TGTGCCAGCAGCTTCTGGACTAGCGGGGGCCTCACAGATACGCAGTATTTT; cdr3_aa: CASSFWTSGGLTDTQYF
d_call: NA; clone_size: few; j_call: TRBJ1-1; v_call: TRBV14; cdr3_nt: TGTGCCAGCAGTAAAACAGGCCCTGAAGCTTTCTTT; cdr3_aa: CASSKTGPEAFF
d_call: TRBD1; clone_size: NA; j_call: TRBJ1-4; v_call: TRBV20-1; cdr3_nt: TGCAGTGCTGAAGACAGGGAAATAGATGAAAAACTGTTTTTT; cdr3_aa: CSAEDREIDEKLFF
d_call: NA; clone_size: NA; j_call: TRBJ2-1; v_call: TRBV4-2; cdr3_nt: TGTGCCAGCAGCCAAGTTGACGGGGGCATAAACAATGAGCAGTTCTTC; cdr3_aa: CASSQVDGGINNEQFF
d_call: NA; clone_size: few; j_call: TRBJ2-1; v_call: TRBV6-5; cdr3_nt: TGTGCCAGCAGTTACTCGAATCTAGCAGGCGATGAGCAGTTCTTC; cdr3_aa: CASSYSNLAGDEQFF
d_call: NA; clone_size: many; j_call: TRBJ2-1; v_call: TRBV5-8; cdr3_nt: TGTGCCAGCAGCTTGGGACAGCTTTCCTACAATGAGCAGTTCTTC; cdr3_aa: CASSLGQLSYNEQFF
d_call: NA; clone_size: few; j_call: TRBJ2-7; v_call: TRBV19; cdr3_nt: TGTGCCAGTAGGGGTTCCGCCGAGCAGTACTTC; cdr3_aa: CASRGSAEQYF
d_call: NA; clone_size: NA; j_call: TRBJ2-2; v_call: TRBV6-1; cdr3_nt: TGTGCCAGCAGTGAAGATTTGATCACCGGGGAGCTGTTTTTT; cdr3_aa: CASSEDLITGELFF
d_call: NA; clone_size: many; j_call: TRBJ2-3; v_call: TRBV7-6; cdr3_nt: TGTGCCAGCAGCTATTTACGCGATACGCAGTATTTT; cdr3_aa: CASSYLRDTQYF
d_call: NA; clone_size: once; j_call: TRBJ2-5; v_call: TRBV7-4; cdr3_nt: TGTGCCAGCAGCAGTCTAGAGGGGGGGCAAGAGACCCAGTACTTC; cdr3_aa: CASSSLEGGQETQYF
d_call: NA; clone_size: few; j_call: TRBJ1-2; v_call: TRBV7-9; cdr3_nt: TGTGCCAGCAGCTTAGCGGAGCTCTATGGCTACACCTTC; cdr3_aa: CASSLAELYGYTF
d_call: NA; clone_size: NA; j_call: TRBJ1-1; v_call: TRBV9; cdr3_nt: TGTGCCACCTCCGAGCTTATCAACACTGAAGCTTTCTTT; cdr3_aa: CATSELINTEAFF
d_call: TRBD1; clone_size: few; j_call: TRBJ1-2; v_call: TRBV6-6; cdr3_nt: TGTGCCAGCAGTTACTCTATAGGGGACAGTATTAACTATGGCTACACCTTC; cdr3_aa: CASSYSIGDSINYGYTF
d_call: NA; clone_size: NA; j_call: TRBJ1-5; v_call: TRBV7-2; cdr3_nt: TGTACCAGCAGCTTAAGGGGCAATCAGCCCCAGCATTTT; cdr3_aa: CTSSLRGNQPQHF
d_call: NA; clone_size: few; j_call: TRBJ1-2; v_call: TRBV12-5; cdr3_nt: TGTGCTAGTGGTCGAATACAGCGTACTAACTATGGCTACACCTTC; cdr3_aa: CASGRIQRTNYGYTF
d_call: NA; clone_size: NA; j_call: TRBJ1-1; v_call: TRBV10-3; cdr3_nt: TGTGCCATCAGGGCCCCCTTGGGGAGGGGGACTGAAGCTTTCTTT; cdr3_aa: CAIRAPLGRGTEAFF
d_call: NA; clone_size: NA; j_call: TRBJ2-3; v_call: TRBV6-6; cdr3_nt: TGTGCCAGCAGCGGGTCCTCCCGAGGGACAGATACGCAGTATTTT; cdr3_aa: CASSGSSRGTDTQYF
d_call: NA; clone_size: once; j_call: TRBJ2-7; v_call: TRBV3-1; cdr3_nt: TGTGCCAGCAGCCAAGGATGGGCACTTGGAACCTACGAGCAGTACTTC; cdr3_aa: CASSQGWALGTYEQYF
d_call: NA; clone_size: many; j_call: TRBJ2-5; v_call: TRBV7-9; cdr3_nt: TGTGCCAGCAGCCAGATTAAACGTCAGGAGACCCAGTACTTC; cdr3_aa: CASSQIKRQETQYF
d_call: NA; clone_size: NA; j_call: TRBJ2-7; v_call: TRBV7-6; cdr3_nt: TGTGCCAGCAGCTCTGGGGACGGTTACGAGCAGTACTTC; cdr3_aa: CASSSGDGYEQYF
d_call: NA; clone_size: many; j_call: TRBJ1-4; v_call: TRBV6-1; cdr3_nt: TGTGCCAGCAGTGAAGCGGGGGGCACTAATGAAAAACTGTTTTTT; cdr3_aa: CASSEAGGTNEKLFF
d_call: NA; clone_size: NA; j_call: TRBJ1-2; v_call: TRBV6-1; cdr3_nt: TGTGCCAGCGACGGAGGGGCTAGCTACACCTTC; cdr3_aa: CASDGGASYTF
d_call: TRBD2; clone_size: NA; j_call: TRBJ2-3; v_call: TRBV11-3; cdr3_nt: TGTGCCAGCAGCACAAAGACTAGCGGGGGCCCAGATACGCAGTATTTT; cdr3_aa: CASSTKTSGGPDTQYF
d_call: TRBD1; clone_size: NA; j_call: TRBJ2-1; v_call: TRBV18; cdr3_nt: TGTGCCAGCTCACCACCTTGGACAGGGCGCATGGATGAGCAGTTCTTC; cdr3_aa: CASSPPWTGRMDEQFF
d_call: NA; clone_size: NA; j_call: TRBJ1-4; v_call: TRBV28; cdr3_nt: TGTGCCAGCAGATTACGGACTCGGGGTGAAAAACTGTTTTTT; cdr3_aa: CASRLRTRGEKLFF